Listed below are T cell receptor beta chains from one sample, sequenced in a study of shared clonotypes between healthy human individuals. Measured with immunoSEQ multiplex PCR; TCRdb has only the in-frame clones, and not every one. The data contain fewer than 3 million clones, just under 95% of them singletons. Sequenced sample: naive CD4+ T cells from PBMCs. Receptors originate from a man between 18 and 35 years old in good health. Some clones in this sample may be carry-over from other donors' samples. CDR3s include the opening cysteine and the closing phenylalanine or tryptophan. D genes are given only for firm matches. For some rows the clone size is stated as once, few or many, or as a class when expanded; others skip it.

j_gene | v_gene | abundance | d_gene | CDR3aa | CDR3nt
TRBJ1-1 | TRBV19 | - | - | CASSILQGKRPEAFF | TGTGCCAGTAGTATTTTACAGGGTAAGAGACCTGAAGCTTTCTTT
TRBJ2-4 | TRBV28 | - | - | CASSLPDRWAKNIQYF | TGTGCCAGCAGTTTGCCCGACAGGTGGGCCAAAAACATTCAGTACTTC
TRBJ2-7 | TRBV7-9 | - | TRBD2 | CASSRGTSGSEQYF | TGTGCCAGCAGCCGCGGGACTAGCGGGAGCGAGCAGTACTTC
TRBJ1-2 | TRBV14 | - | TRBD1 | CASSGQGFGYTF | TGTGCCAGCTCCGGACAGGGGTTCGGCTACACCTTC
TRBJ2-7 | TRBV11-2 | - | TRBD1 | CASSSRDRGGEQYF | TGTGCCAGCAGCTCCCGGGACAGGGGGGGCGAGCAGTACTTC
TRBJ1-4 | TRBV7-9 | - | - | CASSSSEKLFF | TGTGCCAGCAGCTCGTCTGAAAAACTGTTTTTT
TRBJ1-5 | TRBV4-3 | - | - | CASSQEYEGHQPQHF | TGCGCCAGCAGCCAAGAGTACGAGGGACATCAGCCCCAGCATTTT
TRBJ1-1 | TRBV18 | - | - | CASSPNGGNTEAFF | TGTGCCAGCTCACCGAACGGGGGTAACACTGAAGCTTTCTTT
TRBJ2-2 | TRBV27 | - | - | CASRDAGRETGELFF | TGTGCCAGCAGGGACGCGGGACGTGAAACCGGGGAGCTGTTTTTT
TRBJ1-2 | TRBV15 | - | TRBD1 | CATSSIGGRNGYTF | TGTGCCACCAGCAGTATAGGGGGCAGGAATGGCTACACCTTC
TRBJ2-7 | TRBV19 | - | TRBD1 | CASSIGQGDGEQYF | TGTGCCAGTAGTATAGGACAGGGTGATGGCGAGCAGTACTTC
TRBJ2-7 | TRBV6-5 | once | TRBD2 | CASSSSGRKYNEQYF | TGTGCCAGCAGTTCTAGCGGGAGGAAATATAACGAGCAGTACTTC
TRBJ2-2 | TRBV9 | once | - | CASSVGANTGELFF | TGTGCCAGCAGCGTAGGAGCCAACACCGGGGAGCTGTTTTTT
TRBJ2-5 | TRBV7-2 | - | - | CASSLVSTRRHQETQYF | TGTGCCAGCAGCTTAGTATCTACGAGAAGGCACCAAGAGACCCAGTACTTC
TRBJ1-2 | TRBV28 | - | - | CASSLRAGGYTF | TGTGCCAGCAGTTTGAGGGCGGGAGGCTACACCTTC
TRBJ1-1 | TRBV7-9 | - | - | CASSLVRGRDTEAFF | TGTGCCAGCAGCTTAGTTAGGGGGAGGGACACTGAAGCTTTCTTT
TRBJ2-1 | TRBV28 | - | - | CASSPPGRYNEQFF | TGTGCCAGCAGTCCACCGGGTCGATACAATGAGCAGTTCTTC
TRBJ2-7 | TRBV7-3 | - | TRBD2 | CASSLKGPSGRRIYEQYF | TGTGCCAGCAGCTTAAAGGGGCCTAGCGGGAGGAGAATCTACGAGCAGTACTTC
TRBJ1-5 | TRBV6-6 | - | - | CASSYSPGSNQPQHF | TGTGCCAGCAGTTACTCGCCCGGGAGCAATCAGCCCCAGCATTTT
TRBJ1-1 | TRBV2 | - | - | CASTGAVNTEAFF | TGTGCCAGCACAGGGGCGGTGAACACTGAAGCTTTCTTT
TRBJ2-3 | TRBV9 | - | TRBD2 | CASSVDISGSSYF | TGTGCCAGCAGCGTAGATATTAGCGGGAGTTCTTATTTT
TRBJ2-7 | TRBV18 | - | - | CASSPDRTYHEQYF | TGTGCCAGCTCACCTGACAGGACCTACCACGAGCAGTACTTC
TRBJ2-2 | TRBV7-9 | once | - | CASSLVNRNTGELFF | TGTGCCAGCAGCTTAGTAAACAGGAACACCGGGGAGCTGTTTTTT
TRBJ1-2 | TRBV28 | - | - | CASSLQGPNYGYTF | TGTGCCAGCAGTTTGCAGGGACCAAACTATGGCTACACCTTC
TRBJ2-7 | TRBV7-9 | - | - | CASSQNPGWRGEYEQYF | TGTGCCAGCAGTCAGAACCCCGGCTGGAGAGGGGAATACGAGCAGTACTTC
TRBJ2-7 | TRBV2 | - | TRBD2 | CASTDGLAGATYEQYF | TGTGCCAGCACCGACGGGCTAGCGGGAGCTACCTACGAGCAGTACTTC
TRBJ2-2 | TRBV15 | - | - | CATSPRGAGELFF | TGTGCCACCAGCCCCCGGGGAGCCGGGGAGCTGTTTTTT
TRBJ2-7 | TRBV19 | once | TRBD2 | CASNPGTSGSLHEQYF | TGTGCCAGTAACCCGGGGACTAGCGGGAGTCTCCACGAGCAGTACTTC
TRBJ2-5 | TRBV25-1 | - | TRBD2 | CASSGLGGEETQYF | TGTGCCAGCAGTGGCCTGGGAGGGGAAGAGACCCAGTACTTC
TRBJ2-7 | TRBV4-1 | - | - | CASSQGRARGTYEQYF | TGCGCCAGCAGCCAAGGCCGTGCCCGGGGTACCTACGAGCAGTACTTC
TRBJ2-5 | TRBV7-9 | - | TRBD2 | CASSLDRSGRVETQYF | TGTGCCAGCAGCTTAGATCGAAGCGGGAGAGTTGAGACCCAGTACTTC
TRBJ2-5 | TRBV5-6 | - | - | CASSRRGGAYSQETQYF | TGTGCCAGCAGCCGCCGAGGCGGGGCCTACTCCCAAGAGACCCAGTACTTC
TRBJ2-3 | TRBV4-1 | - | - | CASSQGGYGTDTQYF | TGCGCCAGCAGCCAAGGAGGGTACGGCACAGATACGCAGTATTTT